This T cell receptor beta chain was sequenced during a study of shared clonotypes between healthy human individuals. Study results and caveats: What limited the represented genetic and exposure-history diversity was the small number of donors.

Assay: immunoSEQ multiplex PCR; the TCRdb copy retains only in-frame clones and omits some. Among 110,000 or so clones, about 70% were seen once, and the ten largest hold approximately 25%. Comments on this clone: No antigen is known for it.

This CDR3 comprises 15 residues. CDR1 is MNHNS, CDR2 SASEGT, per germline. V gave up 3 bases and J gave up 2 bases, with 14 bases separating them. Sequenced material: memory CD8+ T cells sorted from blood. The subset is: CD45RO+ cells pooled with CCR7-negative TemRA cells. The chain recombines TRBV6-1 with TRBJ2-7; maybe TRBD2 (6 bases). This sequence originates from a woman aged 30 to 39 in good health. Here the CDR3 reads CASSEGPSVTYEQYF. The CDR3 DNA sequence: TGTGCCAGCAGTGAGGGACCTAGCGTGACCTACGAGCAGTACTTC.